This T cell receptor beta chain was profiled in a study of blood T cell repertoires in COVID-19. This clone was recorded only once. Profiling relied on immunoSEQ multiplex PCR, and the TCRdb table lists in-frame clones only, not all of them. Here the sample spans about 29,000 clones, 89% being singletons. CDR3 size: 15 residues. Trimming left V 6 bases short and J 0 bases short, with 12 bases between. CDR1 is MNHEY and CDR2 is SVGAGI in the germline V gene. This TCR came from a human donor in a cohort sampled during active COVID-19. This chain connects TRBV6-5 to TRBJ2-1; D ambiguous. The source material was peripheral blood. DNA of the CDR3: TGTGCCAGCAGAATATTAACGGGCTCCTACAATGAGCAGTTCTTC. This sequence encodes CASRILTGSYNEQFF.